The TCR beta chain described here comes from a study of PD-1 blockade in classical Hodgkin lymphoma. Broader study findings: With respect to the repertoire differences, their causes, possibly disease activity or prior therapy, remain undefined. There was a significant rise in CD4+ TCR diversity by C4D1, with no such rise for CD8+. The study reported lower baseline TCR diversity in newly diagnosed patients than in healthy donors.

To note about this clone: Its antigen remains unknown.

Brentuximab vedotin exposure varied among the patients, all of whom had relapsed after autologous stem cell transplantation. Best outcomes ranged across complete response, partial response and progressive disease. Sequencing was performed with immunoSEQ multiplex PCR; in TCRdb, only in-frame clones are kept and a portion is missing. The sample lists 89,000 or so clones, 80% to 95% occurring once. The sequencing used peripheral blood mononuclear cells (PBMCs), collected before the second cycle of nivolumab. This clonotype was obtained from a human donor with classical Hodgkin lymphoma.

This CDR3 reads CASSSDSYNEQFF. CDR3 sequence (DNA): TGTGCCAGCAGCTCCGACTCATACAATGAGCAGTTCTTC. V and J are TRBV7-3 and TRBJ2-1, with no clear D. CDR3 length: 13 amino acids. The V gene lost 4 bases and the J gene lost 4 bases, with 8 bases spanning the gap. Germline CDR1 reads SGHTA; CDR2 reads FQGTGA.